Included here is one TCR beta chain sequence, with context. Its antigen is not known. This specimen belongs to a study of graft-versus-host responses after intestinal transplantation. Study conclusions and caveats: Declining HvG levels early post-transplant were linked to peak circulating GvH clone levels.

CDR3 length: 14 amino acids. V was pared by 0 bases and J by 7 bases, with 4 bases of the junction left unmatched. Germline CDR1 SGHNT, CDR2 YYREEE (reference sequence). Clones were sequenced by immunoSEQ multiplex PCR, and TCRdb holds only the in-frame ones, with some missing. This sample has roughly 23,000 clones, with 85% to 95% found just once. Sample: PBMCs, taken about 41 days after intestinal transplant. The chain has TRBV5-4 and TRBJ1-2; 9 bases agree with TRBD1. This TCR was recovered from a human patient who received an intestinal transplant, so some T cells may come from the graft donor. The CDR3: CASSLDRGRVGYTF. CDR3 bases: TGTGCCAGCAGCTTGGACAGGGGGCGCGTTGGCTACACCTTC.